This T cell receptor (beta chain) was obtained from a study of technical replicates of blood from several donors. Sequencing used immunoSEQ multiplex PCR; TCRdb keeps in-frame clones, though not all of them. The sample has around 85,000 clones, roughly 94% seen once; the top ten hold 0.25%. This CDR3 is 17 amino acids long. Trimming at V came to 0 bases and at J to 7 bases, leaving 9 bases not matched to a gene. In germline, CDR1 is LGHNT, CDR2 FRNRAP. This chain uses TRBV12-5 with TRBJ2-3; 11 bases align to TRBD2. Sequencing was performed on T cells isolated from PBMCs. This clonotype was obtained from a human donor in good health. CDR3 sequence reads: CASGLVLAGEGKNTQYF. CDR3 in DNA: TGTGCTAGTGGTTTGGTACTAGCGGGAGAAGGTAAAAATACGCAGTATTTT. Complete variable domain (other parts from reference TRBV12-5 and TRBJ2-3): DARVTQTPRHKVTEMGQEVTMRCQPILGHNTVFWYRQTMMQGLELLAYFRNRAPLDDSGMPKDRFSAEMPDATLATLKIQPSEPRDSAVYFCASGLVLAGEGKNTQYFGPGTRLTVL.